The 25 T cell receptor beta chains reported below all come from one sample, sequenced in a study of tumor and adjacent non-tumor tissue in lung cancer. No cell sorting was done before RNA was extracted from the tissue. Three rounds of nested PCR, following a modified ARM-PCR protocol, produced the TCRbeta library. A single record per CDR3 protein comes from TCRdb applying MiXCR to the multiplex PCR reads. The sample holds some 84,000 distinct CDR3 sequences; around 65% are singletons and the top ten take roughly 14%. The specimen sequenced was lung tumor tissue. These receptors came from a man between 65 and 80 years old with non-small cell lung cancer.

This clonotype was detected once. A much larger clone lies one base from this, so it may be a read error. The chain recombines TRBV6-5 with TRBJ1-2; D is possibly TRBD1 (5 bases). The CDR3 is 12 residues long. The germline V gene encodes CDR1 MNHEY and CDR2 SVGAGI. The ends were cut back, 7 bases at V and 7 bases at J, with 13 bases in the middle. CDR3 residues: CASTTGGTGYTF. The CDR3 DNA follows: TGTGCCAGCACTACGGGGGGAACTGGCTACACCTTC.

This clonotype was seen only a few times. The chain joins TRBV24-1 to TRBJ1-6, with TRBD1 matching over 8 bases. The CDR3 consists of 15 residues. V shed 3 bases, J shed 10 bases, and the junction held 7 bases outside the gene matches. CDR1 is KGHDR and CDR2 is SFDVKD in the germline V gene. The CDR3 DNA follows: TGTGCCACCAGTGATGCGACAGGGGAGGGATCACCCCTCCACTTT. This gives the protein CATSDATGEGSPLHF.

As regards this clonotype: A read error may produce the germline difference seen at one junction end. The V call is TRBV6-1, the J call TRBJ2-5; the D is unclear. This CDR3 contains 12 residues. CDR1 is MNHNS, CDR2 SASEGT, per germline. For the CDR3, the DNA is TGCGCCAGCAGTCCCCTGTTTGAGACCCAGTACTTC. This translates into CASSPLFETQYF.

On this clonotype itself: With a much larger clone just one base away, this may be a read error. V is TRBV20-1 and J is TRBJ1-1; D possibly corresponds to TRBD1 (5 bases). The V gene's germline CDR1 is DFQATT and CDR2 SNEGSKA (reference sequence). The CDR3 is 13 residues long. Between the trimmed V and J ends, which lost 1 base and 10 bases, there was a span of 16 bases. This CDR3 reads CSARGGRQVGAFF. CDR3 sequence (DNA): TGCAGTGCTAGAGGGGGCCGGCAGGTTGGAGCTTTCTTT.

This clonotype was seen at least ten times. The genes are TRBV10-3 and TRBJ2-3, with 8 bases that match TRBD1. The V gene's germline CDR1 is ENHRY and CDR2 SYGVKD. This CDR3 is built from 16 residues. The J segment lost 6 bases and the V segment lost 6 bases, leaving 14 bases of the junction unmatched. Here the CDR3 reads CAISPGQGVGLDTQYF. The CDR3 region has the DNA TGTGCCATCAGCCCCGGACAGGGCGTGGGGTTGGATACGCAGTATTTT.

Concerning this clonotype itself: This may arise from a read error, as a much more abundant clone is one base away. V and J are TRBV6-1 and TRBJ1-6; D possibly corresponds to TRBD1 (5 bases). This CDR3 contains 14 residues. In germline, CDR1 is MNHNS, CDR2 SASEGT. The V gene lost 5 bases and the J gene lost 10 bases, with 15 bases spanning the gap. The CDR3 is CASSPNPGSSPLHF. The CDR3 DNA follows: TGTGCCAGCAGTCCAAATCCAGGGAGCTCACCCCTCCACTTT.

Comments on this clonotype: Sequence at one end of the junction differs from germline and may be a read error. This chain uses TRBV5-1 with TRBJ2-5; D possibly corresponds to TRBD1 (6 bases). The CDR3 covers 12 residues. The germline V gene has CDR1 SGHRS and CDR2 YFSETQ. CDR3: CASSQEGETHYF. The CDR3 DNA sequence: TGCGCCAGCAGTCAAGAGGGGGAGACCCATTACTTC.

Of note for this clonotype: Compared with germline, one end of the junction differs, possibly owing to a read error. The J gene is TRBJ2-7, the V gene TRBV6-5, with 7 bases that match TRBD1. Germline V CDR1 and CDR2: MNHEY, SVGAGI. The CDR3 covers 16 residues. The CDR3 DNA is TGTGCCAGCAGTTACTCGATGACAGGGAGCTTCTACGAGCAATACTTC. Translated, it gives CASSYSMTGSFYEQYF.

Details on this clonotype: A much larger clone sits a single nucleotide away, making a read error possible. V usage is TRBV5-6 and J usage is TRBJ2-5; a possible D gene is TRBD1 (6 bases). The CDR3 contains 17 residues. V was clipped by 4 bases and J by 4 bases, with 23 bases between them. In germline, CDR1 is SGHDT, CDR2 YYEEEE. In DNA form, the CDR3 reads TGTGCCAGCAGCCCGCCCCAGGGGCCCCTTTGGAGAGAGACCCAGTACTTC. This encodes CASSPPQGPLWRETQYF.

The V and J genes are TRBV6-5 and TRBJ2-6, with D uncertain. This CDR3 has 14 residues. CDR1 is MNHEY and CDR2 is SVGAGI in the germline V gene. The CDR3 spells CATIRKPGANVLTF. The CDR3 DNA reads TGTGCTACCATCCGGAAGCCTGGGGCCAACGTCCTGACTTTC.

This clonotype was picked up one time. Its ends do not fully match the called genes, so a read error is possible. The chain links TRBV14 to TRBJ2-5; D perhaps matches TRBD1 (5 bases). Germline V gene data show CDR1 as SGHDN and CDR2 as FVKESK. The CDR3 sequence is 14 residues long. In DNA form, the CDR3 reads TGTGCCTGCAGCTACAGCCAGGGAAGGGGGACCCAGTACTTC. It translates to CACSYSQGRGTQYF.

In the case of this clonotype: One base away lies a much larger clone, so this may be a sequencing read error. The chain carries TRBV12-3 or TRBV12-4 and TRBJ1-1; 11 bases are shared with TRBD1. This CDR3 is built from 15 residues. Here the CDR3 reads CTSSFWTGGNTEAFF. CDR3 sequence (DNA): TGTACCAGCAGTTTCTGGACAGGGGGCAACACTGAAGCTTTCTTT.

With regard to this clonotype: The junction departs from germline at one end; a sequencing error may be responsible. The chain carries TRBV6-1 and TRBJ2-6, with a tentative D call TRBD2 (6 bases). The CDR3 is made up of 15 amino acids. Germline CDR1 reads MNHNS; CDR2 reads SASEGT. CDR3: CATSGGGTGANVLTF. DNA of the CDR3: TGTGCCACCTCGGGTGGGGGGACTGGAGCCAACGTCCTGACTTTC.

As for this clonotype: A much bigger clone sits one base away, suggesting this may be a read error. The chain recombines TRBV13 with TRBJ2-1; 9 bases align to TRBD1. Per germline, CDR1 PRHDT and CDR2 FYEKMQ (reference sequence). The CDR3 sequence is 14 residues long. Germline trimming cut 5 bases from V and 10 bases from J; bases unmatched to any gene: 9. CDR3 DNA sequence: TGTGCCAGCAGCCAGGGACAGGGTTTGAAAGAGCAGTTCTTC. Its translation is CASSQGQGLKEQFF.

The chain is built from TRBV20-1 and TRBJ1-2; the D gene is possibly TRBD1 (6 bases). Trimming shortened V by 6 bases and J by 4 bases, and 21 bases separated the two germline ends. This CDR3 region has 15 residues. CDR1 and CDR2 from the germline V gene are DFQATT and SNEGSKA (reference sequence). The CDR3, as DNA: TGCAGTGCCGTAGATATAGTCAGGGGAAGCTATGGCTACACCTTC. Translating gives CSAVDIVRGSYGYTF.

V and J are TRBV6-1 and TRBJ1-5, with no clear D. Germline CDR1 MNHNS, CDR2 SASEGT. V was pared by 2 bases and J by 6 bases, with 2 bases between. The CDR3 contains 11 residues. The CDR3 DNA sequence: TGTGCCAGCAGTGAACCTCAGCCCCAGCATTTT. As protein: CASSEPQPQHF.

About this clonotype itself: This CDR3 fails to terminate in the conserved phenylalanine or tryptophan, so it likely reflects a read error. The chain carries TRBV7-8 and TRBJ2-7; 12 bases match TRBD2. Germline assignment: CDR1 SGHVS and CDR2 FQNEAQ. This CDR3 has 18 amino acids. Losses at the gene ends were 1 base for V and 3 bases for J; bases not matched to a gene: 10. Here the CDR3 reads CASSLGASGGAGVYEQYL. The CDR3 DNA sequence: TGTGCCAGCAGCTTAGGGGCTAGCGGGGGGGCCGGGGTCTACGAGCAGTACCTC.

The chain carries TRBV11-2 and TRBJ2-5; either TRBD1 or TRBD2 may supply D (6 bases each). The V end lost 7 bases, the J end lost 5 bases, and 17 bases lay between the germline ends. Germline loops: CDR1 SGHAT, CDR2 FQNNGV. This CDR3 has 14 residues. CDR3 sequence: CASNPIGGIETQYF. CDR3 DNA: TGTGCCAGCAACCCGATAGGGGGGATCGAGACCCAGTACTTC.

This clonotype was observed many times. The chain carries TRBV6-2 or TRBV6-3 and TRBJ2-1, with a possible D match to TRBD2 (7 bases). The CDR3 contains 16 residues. The germline V gene has CDR1 MNHEY and CDR2 SVGEGT. V shed 6 bases and J shed 2 bases, with 17 bases lying between them. CDR3 loop: CASSLEAGAPYNEQFF. The CDR3 DNA follows: TGTGCCAGCAGCCTAGAGGCGGGGGCGCCCTACAATGAGCAGTTCTTC.

With regard to this clonotype: One base away lies a much larger clone, so this may be a sequencing read error. The chain joins TRBV5-4 to TRBJ2-7; 10 bases agree with TRBD1. This CDR3 is built from 14 residues. Germline-derived CDR1 and CDR2 are SGHNT and YYREEE (reference sequence). The V gene end was trimmed by 7 bases and the J gene end by 5 bases; junction bases not matched to a gene: 9. The CDR3 here is CASGPGTGEHEQYF. The CDR3 DNA sequence: TGTGCCAGCGGGCCCGGGACAGGGGAACACGAGCAGTACTTC.

The chain is built from TRBV19 and TRBJ1-6; the D gene is possibly TRBD1 (5 bases). V shed 2 bases and J shed 9 bases, with 14 bases lying between them. CDR3 length equals 15 residues. Germline values: CDR1 LNHDA, CDR2 SQIVND (reference sequence). The CDR3 nucleotides read TGTGCCAGTAGTATAAATCTCGGACACTCTTCACCCCTCCACTTT. Its translation: CASSINLGHSSPLHF.

This clonotype has a handful of counts. A read error may account for a junction end that differs from germline. The rearrangement joins TRBV11-2 to TRBJ2-2; possible D gene TRBD2, 5 bases. Germline loops: CDR1 SGHAT, CDR2 FQNNGV. This CDR3 comprises 15 residues. As DNA, the CDR3 is TGTGCCAGTAGCTTATATCATGGGGAACACCGGGGAGCTGTTTTT. It is translated as CASSLYHGEHRGAVF.

This clonotype was seen repeatedly, ten times or more. CDR3 sequence reads: CASSFPPRTEKLFF. The CDR3 DNA reads TGTGCCAGCAGCTTTCCCCCCAGAACTGAAAAACTGTTTTTT. The gene calls are TRBV5-5 and TRBJ1-4; D unresolved. Trimming left V 2 bases short and J 7 bases short, with 12 bases between. Germline assignment: CDR1 SGHKS and CDR2 YYEKEE (reference sequence). The CDR3 runs 14 residues.

Note on this clonotype: At one boundary the junction diverges from the germline segment, which might be a read error. The V gene is TRBV6-9, the J gene TRBJ2-7; the D is unclear. The CDR3 loop spans 16 amino acids. Germline assignment: CDR1 MNHGY and CDR2 SVAAGI. The CDR3 loop is CASSYIAWVRRYEQYF. The CDR3 DNA follows: TGTGCCAGTAGTTATATCGCGTGGGTTCGGCGCTACGAGCAGTACTTC.

This clonotype was seen many times. The chain combines TRBV6-2 or TRBV6-3 with TRBJ2-2; D may match TRBD1 or TRBD2 (5 bases each). The V gene's germline CDR1 is MNHEY and CDR2 SVGEGT. V lost 5 bases, J lost 6 bases, and 10 bases lay in between. This CDR3 is 13 amino acids long. The CDR3, as DNA: TGTGCCAGCAGTGAGGTGGGGGCCGGGGAGCTGTTTTTT. It specifies CASSEVGAGELFF.